The 29 T cell receptor beta chains reported below all come from one sample, sequenced in a study of shared clonotypes between healthy human individuals. Assay used: immunoSEQ multiplex PCR; TCRdb lists only in-frame clones, some missing. The repertoire includes 450,000 to 500,000 clones, roughly 80% of them detected once, and 9.5% to 15% sits in the top ten. Sequences were obtained from PBMCs. These receptors originate from a woman between 40 and 55 years old in good health. Some clones in this sample may be carry-over from other donors' samples.

The chain joins TRBV15 to TRBJ2-3; 7 bases match TRBD2. J lost 4 bases, V lost 8 bases, and 9 bases had no gene match. Germline lookup yields CDR1 LNHNV and CDR2 YYDKDF (reference sequence). This CDR3 comprises 14 residues. CDR3 region: CATRNRAGADTQYF. The CDR3 DNA follows: TGTGCCACCCGGAATCGCGCGGGAGCAGATACGCAGTATTTT.

A remark on this clone: A far larger clone is a single base away, which makes a read error likely. V and J are TRBV5-1 and TRBJ2-2, with D uncertain. The CDR3 is made up of 14 amino acids. V gave up 7 bases and J gave up 1 base, with 11 bases separating them. Germline V gene sequence: CDR1 SGHRS, CDR2 YFSETQ. CDR3 sequence reads: CASSDRQNTGELFF. The DNA for the CDR3 is TGCGCCAGCTCCGACCGACAGAACACCGGGGAGCTGTTTTTT.

The chain links TRBV28 to TRBJ2-2; the match to TRBD1 covers 8 bases. The CDR3 spans 16 residues. The V gene's germline CDR1 is MDHEN and CDR2 SYDVKM. V lost 2 bases and J lost 0; bases outside the gene matches: 2. CDR3 sequence: CASSLTDRANTGELFF. The CDR3 DNA follows: TGTGCCAGCAGTTTAACGGACAGGGCGAACACCGGGGAGCTGTTTTTT.

The chain has TRBV28 and TRBJ2-3; no reliable D call. Trimming removed 10 bases from V and 6 bases from J, with 14 bases in between. CDR3 length equals 12 residues. CDR1 and CDR2 (germline): MDHEN, SYDVKM. The chain's CDR3 is CATKPTWDTQYF. The CDR3 region has the DNA TGTGCCACCAAACCCACGTGGGATACGCAGTATTTT. The variable domain in full, completed from reference TRBV28 and TRBJ2-3, reads DVKVTQSSRYLVKRTGEKVFLECVQDMDHENMFWYRQDPGLGLRLIYFSYDVKMKEKGDIPEGYSVSREKKERFSLILESASTNQTSMYLCATKPTWDTQYFGPGTRLTVL.

J is TRBJ1-3 and V is TRBV6-5; D is unresolved. Trimming took 6 bases from V and 0 from J, leaving 9 bases between them. The CDR3 contains 14 residues. Germline CDR1 and CDR2: MNHEY and SVGAGI. The CDR3 DNA sequence: TGTGCCAGCAGCTCCGGGAGCTCTGGAAACACCATATATTTT. This gives the protein CASSSGSSGNTIYF.

There are a few counts of this clone. The likely explanation is a read error, given a far larger clone one base away. The chain recombines TRBV25-1 with TRBJ1-1; D might be TRBD1 (6 bases). Germline V lookup: CDR1 MGHDK, CDR2 SYGVNS. V lost 9 bases and J 1 base, leaving 18 bases between the germline ends. This CDR3 comprises 15 residues. CDR3 DNA sequence: TGTGCCAGTGTCCATGGGGGCGCGGGGAACACTGAAGCTTTCTTT. Translated, it gives CASVHGGAGNTEAFF.

A note on this clone: This sequence may be a read error, since a much larger clone differs from it by one base. V and J are TRBV27 and TRBJ2-1; 9 nucleotides align to TRBD1. The CDR3 sequence is 15 residues long. Germline CDR1 and CDR2: MNHEY and SMNVEV (reference sequence). Trimming took 6 bases from V and 6 from J; bases not matched to a gene: 9. CDR3 protein: CASRGGTGISNEQFF. DNA of the CDR3: TGTGCCAGCAGGGGCGGGACAGGGATATCCAATGAGCAGTTCTTC.

On this clone: This may stem from a read error, because a much larger clone lies one nucleotide away. In the same sample, other DNA sequences code for this CDR3. The V and J genes are TRBV30 and TRBJ1-1; 9 positions agree with TRBD1. J was trimmed by 5 bases and V by 7 bases; bases with no gene match: 17. The CDR3 is 16 amino acids. Per the germline V gene, CDR1 is GTSNPN and CDR2 is SVGIG (reference sequence). CDR3 DNA: TGTGCCTACATAGTCCCGGGACAGGGATCGAATACTGAAGCTTTCTTT. This encodes CAYIVPGQGSNTEAFF. Full variable domain (missing parts from reference TRBV30 and TRBJ1-1): SQTIHQWPATLVQPVGSPLSLECTVEGTSNPNLYWYRQAAGRGLQLLFYSVGIGQISSEVPQNLSASRPQDRQFILSSKKLLLSDSGFYLCAYIVPGQGSNTEAFFGQGTRLTVV.

The chain combines TRBV10-3 with TRBJ1-3; D might be TRBD1 (6 bases). Trimming cost V 6 bases and J 2 bases, with 14 bases left between them. Germline CDR1 is ENHRY and CDR2 is SYGVKD. The CDR3 totals 15 residues. CDR3 region: CAISQPGQAGNTIYF. The CDR3 nucleotides are TGTGCCATCAGCCAGCCGGGACAAGCTGGAAACACCATATATTTT.

J is TRBJ2-1 and V is TRBV6-4, with 7 positions matching TRBD2. V lost 5 bases to trimming and J lost 2 bases; unmatched junction nucleotides: 6. The germline gives CDR1 MRHNA, CDR2 SNTAGT. This CDR3 comprises 15 residues. CDR3 region: CASSTGLEAYNEQFF. CDR3 in DNA: TGTGCCAGCAGTACCGGACTAGAAGCCTACAATGAGCAGTTCTTC.

The CDR3 here is CASSSRPTSGNINEQFF. The CDR3 DNA follows: TGCGCCAGCAGCTCCCGCCCGACTAGCGGGAATATCAATGAGCAGTTCTTC. The chain combines TRBV5-1 with TRBJ2-1, with TRBD2 identical over 11 bases. Germline loops: CDR1 SGHRS, CDR2 YFSETQ. CDR3 length: 17 amino acids. J was trimmed by 6 bases and V by 3 bases; bases with no gene match: 11.

The CDR3 spells CASRIAGGPDTQYF. CDR3 DNA: TGCGCCAGCAGGATAGCGGGAGGGCCGGATACGCAGTATTTT. This sequence joins TRBV5-1 and TRBJ2-3; TRBD2 aligns across 11 bases. V gave up 5 bases and J gave up 6 bases; unmatched junction bases: 5. Germline CDR1 and CDR2: SGHRS and YFSETQ. The CDR3 covers 14 residues. The variable domain in full, with the rest retrieved from reference TRBV5-1 and TRBJ2-3, is KAGVTQTPRYLIKTRGQQVTLSCSPISGHRSVSWYQQTPGQGLQFLFEYFSETQRNKGNFPGRFSGRQFSNSRSEMNVSTLELGDSALYLCASRIAGGPDTQYFGPGTRLTVL.

The chain joins TRBV9 to TRBJ1-2; TRBD1 agrees at 8 bases. The J segment lost 4 bases and the V segment lost 0 bases, leaving 5 bases of the junction unmatched. The V gene's germline CDR1 is SGDLS and CDR2 YYNGEE. The CDR3 covers 15 residues. The CDR3 spells CASSVEAGGIYGYTF. In DNA, the CDR3 is TGTGCCAGCAGCGTAGAAGCAGGGGGCATCTATGGCTACACCTTC.

DNA of the CDR3: TGTGCCAGCATCTCCATCAGGGTTGGAAAAACTGAAGCTTTCTTT. As protein: CASISIRVGKTEAFF. This chain joins TRBV28 and TRBJ1-1, with D possibly matching TRBD1 (5 bases). The CDR3 is made up of 15 amino acids. Germline V CDR1 and CDR2: MDHEN, SYDVKM. Trimming stripped 7 bases from V and 5 bases from J, with 20 bases between. The whole variable domain, remainder taken from reference TRBV28 and TRBJ1-1, is DVKVTQSSRYLVKRTGEKVFLECVQDMDHENMFWYRQDPGLGLRLIYFSYDVKMKEKGDIPEGYSVSREKKERFSLILESASTNQTSMYLCASISIRVGKTEAFFGQGTRLTVV.

The chain recombines TRBV7-6 with TRBJ2-1; D is possibly TRBD1 (7 bases). V gave up 4 bases and J gave up 6 bases, with 19 bases separating them. CDR3 size: 16 residues. The V gene's germline CDR1 is SGHVS and CDR2 FNYEAQ. CDR3 sequence reads: CASSSSSQGGGNEQFF. CDR3 DNA sequence: TGTGCCAGCAGCTCATCGTCCCAGGGGGGTGGCAATGAGCAGTTCTTC.

This clone was detected a few times. The rearrangement uses TRBV21-1 and TRBJ1-5. TRBV21-1 is noted as a pseudogene. The CDR3 extends over 15 amino acids. CDR3: CASSKVVGCDQPQHF. The CDR3 bases are TGTGCCAGCAGCAAAGTTGTGGGTTGTGATCAGCCCCAGCATTTT.

The rearrangement links TRBV5-5 to TRBJ2-7; D not resolved. Germline V lookup: CDR1 SGHKS, CDR2 YYEKEE (reference sequence). This CDR3 is built from 14 residues. V gave up 4 bases and J gave up 0 bases, with 11 bases separating them. The CDR3 is CASSRDFFSYEQYF. Written as DNA, the CDR3 is TGTGCCAGCAGCAGGGATTTCTTCTCCTACGAGCAGTACTTC.

The V and J genes are TRBV7-2 and TRBJ2-3; 7 nucleotides agree with TRBD1. The CDR3 loop spans 14 amino acids. The junction had 6 bases not matched to a gene; V was cut back by 5 bases and J by 4 bases. Germline V gene data show CDR1 as SGHTA and CDR2 as FQGNSA. CDR3 in amino acids: CASSITGDPDTQYF. The DNA for the CDR3 is TGTGCCAGCAGCATAACAGGGGACCCAGATACGCAGTATTTT.

In this sample, this clone turned up a few times. V is TRBV6-5 and J is TRBJ2-3, with 9 bases fitting TRBD1. Germline V gives CDR1 MNHEY, CDR2 SVGAGI. Losses at the gene ends were 5 bases for V and 0 bases for J; bases not matched to a gene: 3. The CDR3 is 15 residues long. In DNA form, the CDR3 reads TGTGCCAGCAGTGCCGGGACAGGGAGCACAGATACGCAGTATTTT. Protein: CASSAGTGSTDTQYF.

Ten or more counts support this clone. This CDR3 is also generated by other DNA sequences in the sample. V gene TRBV7-6 combines with J gene TRBJ1-3; tentative D call: TRBD1 (5 bases). The V gene lost 1 base and the J gene lost 0 bases, with 19 bases spanning the gap. The germline V gene encodes CDR1 SGHVS and CDR2 FNYEAQ. This CDR3 comprises 19 residues. CDR3 protein: CASSLDLAPDRVSGNTIYF. The CDR3 nucleotides are TGTGCCAGCAGCTTAGACTTGGCCCCCGACAGAGTCTCTGGAAACACCATATATTTT.

This clone was seen more than once but under ten times. The chain employs TRBV11-2 and TRBJ2-1, with D tentatively TRBD2 (5 bases). The CDR3 contains 12 residues. The V gene's germline CDR1 is SGHAT and CDR2 FQNNGV. V gave up 1 base and J gave up 9 bases, with 7 bases separating them. CDR3 DNA: TGTGCCAGCAGCTTAGCTACTAGTGAGCAGTTCTTC. Translating gives CASSLATSEQFF.

The gene calls are TRBV18 and TRBJ2-5; 14 bases are shared with TRBD2. Germline lookup yields CDR1 KGHSH and CDR2 LQKENI. This CDR3 comprises 17 residues. Trimming at V came to 6 bases and at J to 5 bases, leaving 11 bases not matched to a gene. The CDR3 region has the DNA TGTGCCAGCTCTCTTGGACTAGCGGGAGGCCCGAGGGAGACCCAGTACTTC. This encodes CASSLGLAGGPRETQYF. Variable domain in full (rest from reference TRBV18 and TRBJ2-5): NAGVMQNPRHLVRRRGQEARLRCSPMKGHSHVYWYRQLPEEGLKFMVYLQKENIIDESGMPKERFSAEFPKEGPSILRIQQVVRGDSAAYFCASSLGLAGGPRETQYFGPGTRLLVL.

In its sample, this clone was seen many times. V gene TRBV28 combines with J gene TRBJ1-5; TRBD1 matches 9 bases. The germline V gene has CDR1 MDHEN and CDR2 SYDVKM. V lost 10 bases to trimming and J lost 6 bases; unmatched junction nucleotides: 10. CDR3 length: 14 residues. The CDR3 reads CATERQGVGQPQHF. CDR3 bases: TGTGCCACCGAACGACAGGGGGTGGGTCAGCCCCAGCATTTT.

V usage is TRBV29-1 and J usage is TRBJ2-1; TRBD2 matches at 13 bases. The junction had 8 bases not matched to a gene; V was cut back by 6 bases and J by 9 bases. This CDR3 contains 14 residues. Germline V gene lookup returns CDR1 SQVTM and CDR2 ANQGSEA. CDR3 DNA: TGCAGCGTAGCACTAGCGGGAGGGACCGCTGAGCAGTTCTTC. Translation: CSVALAGGTAEQFF.

The genes are TRBV5-5 and TRBJ2-3; 10 bases line up with TRBD2. CDR3 length: 17 amino acids. With 5 bases clipped from V and 2 bases from J, the junction kept 11 bases outside the gene matches. Germline V gene lookup returns CDR1 SGHKS and CDR2 YYEKEE (reference sequence). In nucleotides, the CDR3 is TGTGCCAGCAGTCGCACGTTAACTAGCGGGAACACAGATACGCAGTATTTT. It is translated as CASSRTLTSGNTDTQYF. Drawing the rest from reference TRBV5-5 and TRBJ2-3, the complete variable domain is DAGVTQSPTHLIKTRGQQVTLRCSPISGHKSVSWYQQVLGQGPQFIFQYYEKEERGRGNFPDRFSARQFPNYSSELNVNALLLGDSALYLCASSRTLTSGNTDTQYFGPGTRLTVL.

The chain has TRBV19 and TRBJ2-1; D may be TRBD1 (6 bases). The CDR3 has 13 amino acids. CDR1 and CDR2 from the germline V gene are LNHDA and SQIVND (reference sequence). Trimming pared 7 bases from V and 15 bases from J, leaving 22 bases between. CDR3 sequence reads: CASTVTGTGGRFF. The CDR3 DNA follows: TGTGCCAGTACCGTTACAGGGACGGGCGGCCGGTTCTTC. Looking up the rest from reference TRBV19 and TRBJ2-1 gives the full variable domain: DGGITQSPKYLFRKEGQNVTLSCEQNLNHDAMYWYRQDPGQGLRLIYYSQIVNDFQKGDIAEGYSVSREKKESFPLTVTSAQKNPTAFYLCASTVTGTGGRFFGPGTRLTVL.

This clone has ten or more counts. V usage is TRBV10-2 and J usage is TRBJ2-5; TRBD2 matches 14 bases. The J call may be mistaken, given a closer DNA end match to TRBJ2-7. The CDR3 is 19 amino acids. CDR1 is WSHSY and CDR2 is SAAADI in the germline V gene. CDR3 bases: TGCGCCAGCAGGCCCGGGGTGGGACTAGCGGGAGTCCACTCCTACGAGCAGTACTTC. Amino acid sequence: CASRPGVGLAGVHSYEQYF.

V is TRBV27 and J is TRBJ2-7, with 12 nucleotides matching TRBD2. The CDR3 sequence is 15 residues long. V lost 4 bases, J lost 9 bases, and 10 bases stayed unmatched. Germline CDR1 and CDR2: MNHEY and SMNVEV (reference sequence). CDR3 residues: CASSSTPAGLAGQYF. The CDR3 nucleotides read TGTGCCAGCAGTTCGACCCCAGCGGGACTAGCGGGGCAGTACTTC.

A note on this clone: Other DNA sequences in this sample translate to the same CDR3. The chain couples TRBV7-9 to TRBJ2-2; D perhaps matches TRBD2 (6 bases). The CDR3 totals 16 residues. V was pared by 1 base and J by 0 bases, with 9 bases between. Germline V lookup: CDR1 SEHNR, CDR2 FQNEAQ (reference sequence). CDR3 amino acids: CASSLGGGPNTGELFF. For the CDR3, the DNA is TGTGCCAGCAGCTTAGGAGGAGGGCCGAACACCGGGGAGCTGTTTTTT.